Listed here are 28 T cell receptor beta chains from one sample, sequenced in a study of glioma-infiltrating T cells after dendritic cell vaccination. The sample's time point: after dendritic cell vaccination, including at tumor progression/relapse. Assay used: immunoSEQ multiplex PCR; TCRdb lists only in-frame clones, some missing. The table shows fewer than 85,000 clones, with about nine tenths occurring only once. Source: blood, taken after dendritic cell vaccination. The receptors were sampled from a human donor with glioblastoma.

CDR3 nucleotide sequence: TGTGCCAGCAGGAACGGACAGAAAGGCTACACCTTC. The encoded protein is CASRNGQKGYTF. The chain has TRBV5-6 and TRBJ1-2, with D possibly being TRBD1 (6 bases). V lost 5 bases and J 8 bases, leaving 13 bases between the germline ends. CDR3 length: 12 amino acids. Germline CDR1 is SGHDT and CDR2 is YYEEEE.

The V call is TRBV2, the J call TRBJ1-1; 7 positions match TRBD1. The V segment lost 0 bases and the J segment 1 base; nucleotides outside the gene matches: 2. This CDR3 comprises 15 residues. The germline V gene encodes CDR1 SNHLY and CDR2 FYNNEI. CDR3 region: CASSEAHRGNTEAFF. The CDR3 region has the DNA TGTGCCAGCAGTGAAGCGCACAGGGGGAACACTGAAGCTTTCTTT.

This clone has only a few counts. The V gene is TRBV7-6, the J gene TRBJ1-4; 7 positions match TRBD1. The CDR3 has 14 amino acids. Looked up from germline, CDR1 is SGHVS and CDR2 is FNYEAQ. V shed 7 bases, J shed 1 base, and the junction held 3 bases outside the gene matches. The CDR3 sequence: CASTDRVTNEKLFF. The CDR3 DNA is TGTGCCAGCACCGACAGGGTAACTAATGAAAAACTGTTTTTT.

This chain links TRBV4-3 with TRBJ2-1, with TRBD1 matching 8 bases. V lost 2 bases, J lost 6 bases, and 3 bases stayed unmatched. The CDR3 is 14 amino acids. From germline, CDR1 is LGHNA and CDR2 YSLEER. CDR3 bases: TGCGCCAGCAGCCAAAGAGGGACAGGCAATGAGCAGTTCTTC. It codes for CASSQRGTGNEQFF.

In DNA, the CDR3 is TGTGCCAGCAGCTCCTACGCGGATACCAATCAGCCCCAGCATTTT. Amino acids: CASSSYADTNQPQHF. This sequence joins TRBV7-2 and TRBJ1-5; D gene ambiguous. The germline V gene has CDR1 SGHTA and CDR2 FQGNSA. Trimming pared 4 bases from V and 3 bases from J, leaving 13 bases between. The length of the CDR3 is 15 residues.

This clone was found once. This rearrangement joins TRBV9 to TRBJ2-2, with D tentatively TRBD2 (5 bases). The CDR3 is 12 residues long. Germline loops: CDR1 SGDLS, CDR2 YYNGEE. Trimming pared 4 bases from V and 5 bases from J, leaving 6 bases between. The CDR3 loop is CASSSGTGELFF. The CDR3 DNA is TGTGCCAGCAGCTCGGGGACCGGGGAGCTGTTTTTT.

This clone was detected only a few times. This chain joins TRBV19 and TRBJ2-6, with D tentatively TRBD1 (6 bases). Deletions cut 7 bases from V and 2 bases from J, with 18 bases between. Per germline, CDR1 LNHDA and CDR2 SQIVND (reference sequence). The CDR3 totals 17 residues. The CDR3: CASTPWGGGPGANVLTF. CDR3 coding DNA: TGTGCCAGTACCCCCTGGGGTGGGGGCCCTGGGGCCAACGTCCTGACTTTC.

This sequence joins TRBV5-1 and TRBJ2-7; 14 nucleotides line up with TRBD2. This CDR3 comprises 17 residues. With 4 bases clipped from V and 6 bases from J, the junction kept 12 bases outside the gene matches. From germline, CDR1 is SGHRS and CDR2 YFSETQ. CDR3 loop: CASSGPGLAGVTGEQYF. CDR3 nucleotides: TGCGCCAGCAGCGGCCCGGGACTAGCGGGAGTAACGGGCGAGCAGTACTTC.

This clone was picked up one time. V gene TRBV7-6 combines with J gene TRBJ1-2; 9 bases match TRBD1. The CDR3 consists of 16 residues. CDR1 is SGHVS and CDR2 is FNYEAQ in the germline V gene. J gave up 2 bases and V 4 bases, and 8 bases lay outside the gene matches. In DNA form, the CDR3 reads TGTGCCAGCAGCTCGTCTTTACAGGGGGCCAACTATGGCTACACCTTC. Residues: CASSSSLQGANYGYTF.

The chain joins TRBV6-1 to TRBJ1-4, with TRBD1 identical over 10 bases. V lost 3 bases, J lost 8 bases, and 9 bases stayed unmatched. The germline gives CDR1 MNHNS, CDR2 SASEGT. This CDR3 has 16 amino acids. For the CDR3, the DNA is TGTGCCAGCAGTGACGCTTCCGGGACAGGGGTGGAAAAACTGTTTTTT. Translation: CASSDASGTGVEKLFF.

The chain employs TRBV5-1 and TRBJ2-7; D gene unclear. CDR1 and CDR2 (germline): SGHRS, YFSETQ. The CDR3 consists of 14 residues. The germline V and J ends were trimmed by 0 bases and 2 bases, with 9 bases remaining between them. The CDR3, as DNA: TGCGCCAGCAGCTTGGAGTCGACAACCTACGAGCAGTACTTC. Translation: CASSLESTTYEQYF. Full variable domain (remainder filled in from reference TRBV5-1 and TRBJ2-7): KAGVTQTPRYLIKTRGQQVTLSCSPISGHRSVSWYQQTPGQGLQFLFEYFSETQRNKGNFPGRFSGRQFSNSRSEMNVSTLELGDSALYLCASSLESTTYEQYFGPGTRLTVT.

The rearrangement joins TRBV5-1 to TRBJ1-2; TRBD1 is a possible D gene (6 bases). CDR1 is SGHRS and CDR2 is YFSETQ in the germline V gene. The CDR3 extends over 14 amino acids. V was pared by 0 bases and J by 8 bases, with 14 bases between. For the CDR3, the DNA is TGCGCCAGCAGCTTGGATGGGGGGGCGAAAGGCTACACCTTC. Residues: CASSLDGGAKGYTF.

The CDR3 DNA reads TGTGCCAGCAGCGCCCGACTGGTGGGACAGGGCTACAATGAGCAGTTCTTC. This translates into CASSARLVGQGYNEQFF. The chain has TRBV9 and TRBJ2-1, with 9 bases aligning to TRBD1. This CDR3 spans 17 amino acids. The germline gives CDR1 SGDLS, CDR2 YYNGEE. V lost 3 bases and J lost 3; bases outside the gene matches: 10.

The genes are TRBV6-5 and TRBJ1-2; 7 positions agree with TRBD1. The CDR3 totals 15 residues. V was clipped by 0 bases and J by 4 bases; unmatched bases: 5. Germline assignment: CDR1 MNHEY and CDR2 SVGAGI. CDR3 coding DNA: TGTGCCAGCAGTTACTCGACTGGGACAGTCTATGGCTACACCTTC. Protein: CASSYSTGTVYGYTF.

The chain joins TRBV30 to TRBJ1-3; D is uncertain. The germline V gene has CDR1 GTSNPN and CDR2 SVGIG (reference sequence). The CDR3 covers 11 residues. Trimming shortened V by 2 bases and J by 9 bases, and 8 bases separated the two germline ends. The CDR3 DNA reads TGTGCCTGGAGTCGGGATGGCACCATATATTTT. Amino acid sequence: CAWSRDGTIYF.

The rearrangement joins TRBV27 to TRBJ2-7; possibly TRBD1 for D (5 bases). Germline V CDR1 and CDR2: MNHEY, SMNVEV (reference sequence). The CDR3 totals 13 residues. Trimming removed 5 bases from V and 6 bases from J, with 14 bases in between. This CDR3 reads CASSGALRPEQYF. Here the CDR3 DNA reads TGTGCCAGCAGTGGGGCCCTTAGACCCGAGCAGTACTTC.

J is TRBJ2-5 and V is TRBV5-6, with D possibly TRBD2 on 5 matching bases. Between the trimmed V and J ends, which lost 0 bases and 1 base, there was a span of 19 bases. The CDR3 extends over 18 amino acids. CDR1 and CDR2 from the germline V gene are SGHDT and YYEEEE. This CDR3 is CASSLGRSGLRTQETQYF. DNA for the CDR3: TGTGCCAGCAGCTTGGGGAGGTCGGGTTTGCGTACCCAAGAGACCCAGTACTTC.

This chain connects TRBV19 to TRBJ2-1; 15 bases line up with TRBD2. The CDR3 is 15 residues long. J was trimmed by 9 bases and V by 5 bases; bases with no gene match: 5. Germline CDR1 and CDR2: LNHDA and SQIVND (reference sequence). For the CDR3, the DNA is TGTGCCAGTAGTCATGGGGGACTAGCGGGGGGTGAGCAGTTCTTC. Amino acid sequence: CASSHGGLAGGEQFF.

This rearrangement joins TRBV7-2 to TRBJ1-2, with TRBD1 matching over 8 bases. Germline loops: CDR1 SGHTA, CDR2 FQGNSA. J gave up 5 bases and V 5 bases, and 4 bases lay outside the gene matches. The CDR3 extends over 13 amino acids. The CDR3 DNA reads as TGTGCCAGCAGCGAGCGGACAGGGTATGGCTACACCTTC. Residues: CASSERTGYGYTF.

This clone showed up just once. The gene calls are TRBV12-5 and TRBJ1-4, with D unclear. Per the germline V gene, CDR1 is LGHNT and CDR2 is FRNRAP. The CDR3 totals 18 residues. Trimming stripped 3 bases from V and 0 bases from J, with 17 bases between. CDR3 amino acids: CASGFKWVGGATNEKLFF. CDR3 coding DNA: TGTGCTAGTGGTTTTAAGTGGGTTGGAGGCGCAACTAATGAAAAACTGTTTTTT.

The chain recombines TRBV29-1 with TRBJ2-3; possible D gene TRBD1, 6 bases. This CDR3 has 12 amino acids. Germline V gene lookup returns CDR1 SQVTM and CDR2 ANQGSEA. Between the trimmed V and J ends, which lost 7 bases and 4 bases, there was a span of 12 bases. The CDR3 region has the DNA TGCAGCGCCTCCAGGGGACCAGATACGCAGTATTTT. Amino acids: CSASRGPDTQYF.

The chain combines TRBV4-1 with TRBJ1-6, with 10 bases aligning to TRBD1. With 2 bases clipped from V and 7 bases from J, the junction kept 2 bases outside the gene matches. This CDR3 is built from 15 residues. The germline V gene has CDR1 MGHRA and CDR2 YSYEKL. The DNA of the CDR3 is TGCGCCAGCAGCCAAATGGACAGGGGGAATTCACCCCTCCACTTT. It codes for CASSQMDRGNSPLHF.

J is TRBJ2-1 and V is TRBV9; 8 bases align to TRBD2. Germline trimming cut 4 bases from V and 0 bases from J; bases unmatched to any gene: 15. The CDR3 has 19 amino acids. Germline values: CDR1 SGDLS, CDR2 YYNGEE. CDR3 sequence (DNA): TGTGCCAGCAGCATCGGTGCTAGCGGGCGTCATAGCTCCTACAATGAGCAGTTCTTC. It translates to CASSIGASGRHSSYNEQFF.

The CDR3 sequence is CASSQDLETYEQYF. The DNA for the CDR3 is TGCGCCAGCAGCCAAGATCTAGAGACCTACGAGCAGTACTTC. The chain carries TRBV4-1 and TRBJ2-7; D is uncertain. The CDR3 contains 14 residues. V lost 0 bases, J lost 2 bases, and 8 bases lay in between. CDR1 and CDR2 (germline): MGHRA, YSYEKL.

The chain couples TRBV5-1 to TRBJ2-5; D may be TRBD1 (7 bases). Trimming shortened V by 6 bases and J by 5 bases, and 20 bases separated the two germline ends. CDR3 length equals 15 residues. The germline gives CDR1 SGHRS, CDR2 YFSETQ. CDR3: CASTMQGGVHETQYF. The CDR3 DNA reads TGCGCCAGCACTATGCAGGGGGGCGTTCACGAGACCCAGTACTTC.

This clone was seen only a few times. The J gene is TRBJ1-2, the V gene TRBV19; D possibly corresponds to TRBD1 (6 bases). Looked up from germline, CDR1 is LNHDA and CDR2 is SQIVND (reference sequence). The CDR3 is 14 amino acids. V lost 5 bases and J lost 7, with 17 bases in between. The CDR3 nucleotides read TGTGCCAGTAGTTACCCAGGGGCCCAGGTTGGCTACACCTTC. It yields the protein CASSYPGAQVGYTF. Combining the CDR3 with reference TRBV19 and TRBJ1-2 gives the whole variable domain DGGITQSPKYLFRKEGQNVTLSCEQNLNHDAMYWYRQDPGQGLRLIYYSQIVNDFQKGDIAEGYSVSREKKESFPLTVTSAQKNPTAFYLCASSYPGAQVGYTFGSGTRLTVV.

In DNA form, the CDR3 reads TGCGCCAGCAGCTTCACGGGGGAAGGATTAGATACGCAGTATTTT. Its protein is CASSFTGEGLDTQYF. The gene calls are TRBV5-1 and TRBJ2-3; maybe TRBD2 (6 bases). V lost 2 bases to trimming and J lost 5 bases, with 15 bases between them. Germline CDR1 is SGHRS and CDR2 is YFSETQ. This CDR3 contains 15 residues.

The J gene is TRBJ2-1, the V gene TRBV5-6; 8 positions agree with TRBD1. The CDR3 has 16 residues. Trimming took 0 bases from V and 7 from J; bases not matched to a gene: 9. CDR1 is SGHDT, CDR2 YYEEEE, per germline. The CDR3 DNA is TGTGCCAGCAGCTTGGTGGGGACAACAGGGGGAAATGAGCAGTTCTTC. Protein: CASSLVGTTGGNEQFF.